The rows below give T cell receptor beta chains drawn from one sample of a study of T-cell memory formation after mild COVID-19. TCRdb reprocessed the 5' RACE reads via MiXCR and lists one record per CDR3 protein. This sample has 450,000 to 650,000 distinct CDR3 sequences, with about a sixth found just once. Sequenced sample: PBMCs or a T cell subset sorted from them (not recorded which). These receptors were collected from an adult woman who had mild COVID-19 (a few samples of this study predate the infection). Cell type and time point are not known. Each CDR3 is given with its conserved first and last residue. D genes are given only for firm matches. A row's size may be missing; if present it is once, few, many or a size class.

CDR3nt: TGTGCCAGCAGCGAAGGGACGGGTGAAAAACTGTTTTTT; CDR3aa: CASSEGTGEKLFF; abundance: few; d_gene: -; j_gene: TRBJ1-4; v_gene: TRBV11-1
CDR3nt: TGTGCCAGCAGCTTAGACTGGGCACCCAATGAGCAGTTCTTC; CDR3aa: CASSLDWAPNEQFF; abundance: few; d_gene: -; j_gene: TRBJ2-1; v_gene: TRBV7-9
CDR3nt: TGCGCCAGCAGCTGGGAGCCACTAGCGGGAGGAGAGACCCAGTACTTC; CDR3aa: CASSWEPLAGGETQYF; abundance: few; d_gene: TRBD2; j_gene: TRBJ2-5; v_gene: TRBV5-1
CDR3nt: TGTGCCAGCCTACGGACAGGGGGTGGCTACACCTTC; CDR3aa: CASLRTGGGYTF; abundance: few; d_gene: TRBD1; j_gene: TRBJ1-2; v_gene: TRBV18
CDR3nt: TGTGCCAGCAGCTTCCGGGACAGGAACTATGGCTACACCTTC; CDR3aa: CASSFRDRNYGYTF; abundance: few; d_gene: TRBD1; j_gene: TRBJ1-2; v_gene: TRBV7-9
CDR3nt: TGCAGTGCTAGACGTCTGGGGACAGACAAAGATACGCAGTATTTT; CDR3aa: CSARRLGTDKDTQYF; abundance: -; d_gene: TRBD1; j_gene: TRBJ2-3; v_gene: TRBV20-1
CDR3nt: TGCGCCAGCAGCCAATCAGACCCGGCGCGAGAGACCCAGTACTTC; CDR3aa: CASSQSDPARETQYF; abundance: few; d_gene: -; j_gene: TRBJ2-5; v_gene: TRBV5-1
CDR3nt: TGTGCCAGCACGCCAGTGGCCTCTGGAAACACCATATATTTT; CDR3aa: CASTPVASGNTIYF; abundance: -; d_gene: -; j_gene: TRBJ1-3; v_gene: TRBV12-3/TRBV12-4
CDR3nt: TGTGCCAGCAGCCCAGGGGCGTCCACTCCCCAAGAGACCCAGTACTTC; CDR3aa: CASSPGASTPQETQYF; abundance: -; d_gene: -; j_gene: TRBJ2-5; v_gene: TRBV9
CDR3nt: TGTGCCAGCAGACGGACCCTCTGGCGAGGAAATACGCAGTATTTT; CDR3aa: CASRRTLWRGNTQYF; abundance: few; d_gene: -; j_gene: TRBJ2-3; v_gene: TRBV28
CDR3nt: TGTGCCAGCAGCTTAACTAATCGGGGTAACACTGAAGCTTTCTTT; CDR3aa: CASSLTNRGNTEAFF; abundance: -; d_gene: -; j_gene: TRBJ1-1; v_gene: TRBV7-9
CDR3nt: TGTGCCTGGAGGGGACAGTATAATTCACCCCTCCACTTT; CDR3aa: CAWRGQYNSPLHF; abundance: -; d_gene: TRBD1; j_gene: TRBJ1-6; v_gene: TRBV30
CDR3nt: TGTGCCACCAGACCCGGGGACTCCTACGAGCAGTACTTC; CDR3aa: CATRPGDSYEQYF; abundance: -; d_gene: -; j_gene: TRBJ2-7; v_gene: TRBV15
CDR3nt: TGTGCCAGCAGTTTAGGTGGACCTCTCTCTGGAAACACCATATATTTT; CDR3aa: CASSLGGPLSGNTIYF; abundance: -; d_gene: -; j_gene: TRBJ1-3; v_gene: TRBV12-3/TRBV12-4
CDR3nt: TGCAGCGCACGGACAGTCTCCTATGGCTACACCTTC; CDR3aa: CSARTVSYGYTF; abundance: -; d_gene: -; j_gene: TRBJ1-2; v_gene: TRBV29-1
CDR3nt: TGCAGCGTGCTGGGCCTACAAGAGACCCAGTACTTC; CDR3aa: CSVLGLQETQYF; abundance: -; d_gene: -; j_gene: TRBJ2-5; v_gene: TRBV29-1
CDR3nt: TGCGCCAGCAGCCTGAACCTGGAAGGCACCGGGGAGCTGTTTTTT; CDR3aa: CASSLNLEGTGELFF; abundance: -; d_gene: -; j_gene: TRBJ2-2; v_gene: TRBV4-1
CDR3nt: TGCAGCGTTGAAGCTCGGGGGACAATTTACACTGAAGCTTTCTTT; CDR3aa: CSVEARGTIYTEAFF; abundance: few; d_gene: -; j_gene: TRBJ1-1; v_gene: TRBV29-1
CDR3nt: TGTGCCAGCAGCTTAGGGGGCCCTGAGGTCGAGCAGTACTTC; CDR3aa: CASSLGGPEVEQYF; abundance: -; d_gene: -; j_gene: TRBJ2-7; v_gene: TRBV7-8
CDR3nt: TGTGCCTTGACTAGCGGGAGCTCCTACGAGCAGTACTTC; CDR3aa: CALTSGSSYEQYF; abundance: -; d_gene: TRBD2; j_gene: TRBJ2-7; v_gene: TRBV30
CDR3nt: TGTGCCTGGAGTGTGGGGACAGGGCAAGAGACCCAGTACTTC; CDR3aa: CAWSVGTGQETQYF; abundance: few; d_gene: TRBD1; j_gene: TRBJ2-5; v_gene: TRBV30
CDR3nt: TGTGCCAGCAGTGTAGGGGGAGGCTACACCTTC; CDR3aa: CASSVGGGYTF; abundance: -; d_gene: -; j_gene: TRBJ1-2; v_gene: TRBV25-1
CDR3nt: TGTGCCAGCAGCTATCTCGATCTAGAGCACTCCTACGAGCAGTACTTC; CDR3aa: CASSYLDLEHSYEQYF; abundance: -; d_gene: -; j_gene: TRBJ2-7; v_gene: TRBV7-6
CDR3nt: TGTGCCACCAGGGGACTAGCGGATTACGAGCAGTACTTC; CDR3aa: CATRGLADYEQYF; abundance: -; d_gene: TRBD2; j_gene: TRBJ2-7; v_gene: TRBV13
CDR3nt: TGCGCCAGCAGCCACGGGTCGAACACCGGGGAGCTGTTTTTT; CDR3aa: CASSHGSNTGELFF; abundance: few; d_gene: -; j_gene: TRBJ2-2; v_gene: TRBV4-1
CDR3nt: TGTGCCACTGGGTGGTCCGGGACTAGCGGGAGAGGCACAGATACGCAGTATTTT; CDR3aa: CATGWSGTSGRGTDTQYF; abundance: -; d_gene: TRBD2; j_gene: TRBJ2-3; v_gene: TRBV6-4
CDR3nt: TGTGCCAGCAGTTACTCCTGGACAGGGGGCCCCCATGGCTACACCTTC; CDR3aa: CASSYSWTGGPHGYTF; abundance: -; d_gene: TRBD1; j_gene: TRBJ1-2; v_gene: TRBV6-5
CDR3nt: TGCAGTGCTAGTCGCGGGACAGACGCCGGTGAAGCTTTCTTT; CDR3aa: CSASRGTDAGEAFF; abundance: few; d_gene: TRBD1; j_gene: TRBJ1-1; v_gene: TRBV20-1
CDR3nt: TGTGCCAGCAGCGGGGGGGACCCCAGGATGGAGACCCAGTACTTC; CDR3aa: CASSGGDPRMETQYF; abundance: few; d_gene: TRBD2; j_gene: TRBJ2-5; v_gene: TRBV11-2
CDR3nt: TGTGCCAGCAGCTTAGAATGGGGGGCGGGGACTGAAGCTTTCTTT; CDR3aa: CASSLEWGAGTEAFF; abundance: few; d_gene: -; j_gene: TRBJ1-1; v_gene: TRBV7-8
CDR3nt: TGTGCCAGCAGCCTTTGGGGAGCCAATGAGCAGTTCTTC; CDR3aa: CASSLWGANEQFF; abundance: few; d_gene: -; j_gene: TRBJ2-1; v_gene: TRBV7-2
CDR3nt: TGTGCCAGCAGTTACGTAGGGTTATACACCGGGGAGCTGTTTTTT; CDR3aa: CASSYVGLYTGELFF; abundance: -; d_gene: -; j_gene: TRBJ2-2; v_gene: TRBV2
CDR3nt: TGTGCCAGCAGCTTAACGAGAGGGGTGGATACGCAGTATTTT; CDR3aa: CASSLTRGVDTQYF; abundance: -; d_gene: -; j_gene: TRBJ2-3; v_gene: TRBV7-3
CDR3nt: TGTGCCAGCAGCCAAGAGCCCCTCTGGGTGGTTAATTACGAGCAGTACTTC; CDR3aa: CASSQEPLWVVNYEQYF; abundance: -; d_gene: -; j_gene: TRBJ2-7; v_gene: TRBV14
CDR3nt: TGTGCCAGCAGTTTTAGCGGGGTAAGGAGAACGAGCACTGAAGCTTTCTTT; CDR3aa: CASSFSGVRRTSTEAFF; abundance: few; d_gene: -; j_gene: TRBJ1-1; v_gene: TRBV12-3/TRBV12-4
CDR3nt: TGTGCCAGCAATCAGACCTGTGAAGAGACCCAGTACTTC; CDR3aa: CASNQTCEETQYF; abundance: -; d_gene: -; j_gene: TRBJ2-5; v_gene: TRBV12-3/TRBV12-4
CDR3nt: TGCAGTGCAACAAAACCGGGGGCGGGCAATGAGCAGTTCTTC; CDR3aa: CSATKPGAGNEQFF; abundance: -; d_gene: -; j_gene: TRBJ2-1; v_gene: TRBV20-1
CDR3nt: TGTGCCAGCAGCGCCGGACTTGAGGTGGAGCAGTTCTTC; CDR3aa: CASSAGLEVEQFF; abundance: once; d_gene: -; j_gene: TRBJ2-1; v_gene: TRBV4-2
CDR3nt: TGCGCCAGCAGCTGGGGGACAGGGGGGACAGATACGCAGTATTTT; CDR3aa: CASSWGTGGTDTQYF; abundance: -; d_gene: TRBD1; j_gene: TRBJ2-3; v_gene: TRBV5-1
CDR3nt: TGTGCCAGCAGCCCCAACCCAACAGGACCCGGGGAGCTGTTTTTT; CDR3aa: CASSPNPTGPGELFF; abundance: few; d_gene: -; j_gene: TRBJ2-2; v_gene: TRBV7-3
CDR3nt: TGTGCCACCAGCAGAGATCTCGTGACAGGGCGAGCCTCCTACGAGCAGTACTTC; CDR3aa: CATSRDLVTGRASYEQYF; abundance: few; d_gene: TRBD1; j_gene: TRBJ2-7; v_gene: TRBV15
CDR3nt: TGTGCCAGCAGCAAGATGACAGGGCCCGGGGAGCTGTTTTTT; CDR3aa: CASSKMTGPGELFF; abundance: many; d_gene: TRBD1; j_gene: TRBJ2-2; v_gene: TRBV7-2
CDR3nt: TGTGCCAGCAAGCCGGACAAGGGGAGGAAAGGGGCTCTCTCCCCTCGCCCCTACGAGCAGTACTTC; CDR3aa: CASKPDKGRKGALSPRPYEQYF; abundance: -; d_gene: -; j_gene: TRBJ2-7; v_gene: TRBV21-1
CDR3nt: TGTGCCAGCAGCCCCGGGCCCCAAGCCGATGAGCAGTTCTTC; CDR3aa: CASSPGPQADEQFF; abundance: few; d_gene: -; j_gene: TRBJ2-1; v_gene: TRBV5-4
CDR3nt: TGTGCCAGCAGCCAAGGAGGGACAACCTACAATGAGCAGTTCTTC; CDR3aa: CASSQGGTTYNEQFF; abundance: few; d_gene: -; j_gene: TRBJ2-1; v_gene: TRBV3-1
CDR3nt: TGTGCCAGCAGCATAGGAGGGGATCGACAGCCCCAGCATTTT; CDR3aa: CASSIGGDRQPQHF; abundance: -; d_gene: -; j_gene: TRBJ1-5; v_gene: TRBV5-5
CDR3nt: TGTGCCAGCAGTTACTCAGGGGATCAGCCCCAGCATTTT; CDR3aa: CASSYSGDQPQHF; abundance: many; d_gene: -; j_gene: TRBJ1-5; v_gene: TRBV6-2/TRBV6-3
CDR3nt: TGTGCCAGCAGCCCCGACAGGGTTGAAAAACTGTTTTTT; CDR3aa: CASSPDRVEKLFF; abundance: -; d_gene: TRBD1; j_gene: TRBJ1-4; v_gene: TRBV3-1
CDR3nt: TGTGCCAGCAGCCCCGTTGGGAGAAGCCTGGTTAGGGATGAGCAGTTCTTC; CDR3aa: CASSPVGRSLVRDEQFF; abundance: few; d_gene: -; j_gene: TRBJ2-1; v_gene: TRBV7-3
CDR3nt: TGCGCCAGCAGCTTGGATCTTATGAAAGACATTCAGTACTTC; CDR3aa: CASSLDLMKDIQYF; abundance: many; d_gene: -; j_gene: TRBJ2-4; v_gene: TRBV5-1
CDR3nt: TGTGCCAGCAGCCAAGTTTTCAGGGGTGGGGAGCAGTACTTC; CDR3aa: CASSQVFRGGEQYF; abundance: -; d_gene: -; j_gene: TRBJ2-7; v_gene: TRBV3-1
CDR3nt: TGTGCCAGCAGCGTAGCTCAGGATAACTATGGCTACACCTTC; CDR3aa: CASSVAQDNYGYTF; abundance: few; d_gene: -; j_gene: TRBJ1-2; v_gene: TRBV9
CDR3nt: TGTGCCAGCAGCTCGGGTGGGACAGAGTCCCGGCCCCGCACAGATACGCAGTATTTT; CDR3aa: CASSSGGTESRPRTDTQYF; abundance: -; d_gene: TRBD1; j_gene: TRBJ2-3; v_gene: TRBV5-6
CDR3nt: TGTGCCAGCAGACCCAGCGGGCTCCCCTACGAGCAGTACTTC; CDR3aa: CASRPSGLPYEQYF; abundance: few; d_gene: -; j_gene: TRBJ2-7; v_gene: TRBV2
CDR3nt: TGTGCCAGCACCTGGGACAGGGGATCCGGGAGTGAGCAGTTCTTC; CDR3aa: CASTWDRGSGSEQFF; abundance: many; d_gene: TRBD1; j_gene: TRBJ2-1; v_gene: TRBV7-9